This T cell receptor beta chain was captured in a study of control samples from healthy donors and cancer patients. The V and J ends lost 5 bases and 3 bases respectively, with 16 bases between them. Germline CDR1 MNHEY, CDR2 SVGEGT. The CDR3 length is 16 residues. Clones were read by immunoSEQ multiplex PCR, and TCRdb kept only the in-frame ones, dropping some. In the table there are 150,000 to 200,000 clones, 80% to 95% of which are singletons. The clonotype was recovered from a young man in good health. V gene TRBV6-2 or TRBV6-3 combines with J gene TRBJ1-4, with a tentative D call TRBD1 (6 bases). The sample was blood. CDR3 sequence reads: CASSAPGGRPNEKLFF. As DNA, the CDR3 is TGTGCCAGCAGTGCCCCCGGGGGCCGGCCTAATGAAAAACTGTTTTTT.